This paragraph covers one T cell receptor beta chain sequence. This clone came up a few times. What antigen it recognizes has not been identified. No much larger clone is present one base from it, and per-base qualities are unavailable. In total, around 600 healthy bone marrow donors made up the cohort. At the time of sampling, every cohort member was nominally healthy, though immune exposures that went unrecorded were likely present. The donor tested CMV seropositive, placing the donor among the 250 to 350 seropositive members of the cohort. Every donor gave a peripheral blood sample, and the peripheral blood mononuclear cells from that sample were used for TCR beta sequencing. The Qiagen DNeasy Blood Extraction Kit was used to extract genomic DNA from the blood cell samples. The germline V gene supplies CDR1 SQVTM and CDR2 ANQGSEA. The CDR3 spans 13 residues, from the cysteine through the phenylalanine. Only the CDR3 portion is preserved as DNA: 39 bases, with reading frame beginning at the first base. V is shortened by 7 bases, J by 5 bases, and the region joining them spans 15 bases.

The data originate from a study of cytomegalovirus exposure and HLA in healthy donors (dated by TCRdb to 2017 to 2019). A note on the overall study: In an earlier analysis of around 540 of the donors, around 300 Gb of sequence data and 117 million unique TCR beta sequences from approximately 180 million T cells were reported. Roughly 300 gigabases of sequencing data and 75 million to 85 million unique TCR sequences made up an early release that covered about 640 HLA-typed donors. Among the roughly 400 genotyped donors, roughly 80% belonged to the genetic ancestry cluster associated with self-reported Caucasian donors. The study aimed to test whether cataloging public T cell receptors could reveal signatures of past pathogen exposure. The study used immunosequencing to profile the T cell repertoires of some 600 subjects and linked those repertoires to cytomegalovirus serostatus. Along with the 666-subject first cohort, a separate validation cohort of over a hundred different subjects was used. High-throughput TCR immunosequencing, statistical association of individual TCRs with disease status, and machine learning were combined to predict cytomegalovirus infection status. A later analysis re-analyzed previously published TCR beta repertoires from approximately 700 donors and added high-resolution HLA genotyping to study TCR occurrence patterns. The later analysis used no new phenotypic data to find candidate immune exposures, relying instead on TCR beta sequences and their occurrence across donors. In an earlier analysis of 587 of the donors, high-throughput TCR beta sequencing was used to judge whether each TCR beta V gene segment behaved as functional or pseudogenic. Donor age, sex, ethnicity and CMV serostatus were compiled alongside the repertoire data. Genome-wide SNP genotypes for about 65% of the roughly 670 donors were used in a later genetic analysis, which treated that subset as a discovery cohort. Every repertoire in the discovery cohort had been generated on one and the same sequencing platform. Class I and class II HLA loci were covered by the typing at four-digit resolution. The number of donors typed differed by locus, with 629-630 for A, B, C, DRB1 and DQB1, more than 500 for DQA1, 600 to 610 for DPA1, and some 440 for DPB1. Because of strong linkage in the cohort, four to six DR-DQ haplotypes were treated as single units for association and clustering. Among a few hundred genotyped donors of the cohort, an average of around 240,000 unique TCR beta nucleotide sequences were sequenced per donor, approximately 20% of them non-productive.

Results the study describes overall, beyond this receptor: Most CMV-associated TCR beta chains appeared to be HLA-restricted in a later analysis, and the HLA associations seemed to be driven largely by CMV exposure. A few of the identified cytomegalovirus-associated TCR beta chains were confirmed in vitro to be specific for cytomegalovirus antigens. A further reported finding was that TCR beta sequences accurately predicted the HLA-A and HLA-B alleles for most subjects in the first cohort. Compared with the approximately 700-donor mean, donors in an Asian-associated ancestry cluster had fewer N-insertions in productive TCRs, according to a later genetic analysis. At a false discovery rate of 0.05, a later analysis linked fewer than 20,000 TCR beta sequences to specific HLA alleles. Because HLA typing was unavailable for some donors at each locus, only the typed subset was used in association tests. Because the 87-base-pair reads could not distinguish some IMGT-functional V segments, including TRBV6-2 and TRBV6-3, those segments were excluded. Linkage disequilibrium might explain the correlated functional status among segregating V segments, but an unknown experimental factor could not be ruled out. A cluster of highly shared sequence variants was judged likely to represent a technical artifact of the sequencing pipeline. A later analysis found that TCR association rates varied across HLA loci, with DRB1 alleles showing the most associated TCRs and HLA-C alleles the fewest. Across donors, most TCR sequences were observed very rarely, whereas some public TCRs were present in many individuals. The cohort was sequenced for TCR beta chains only, and without alpha or paired-chain data the features that could be detected were limited. In a later analysis, several top co-occurrence clusters were reported to appear linked to parvovirus B19, influenza, CMV and Epstein-Barr virus. In the study, around 150 TCR beta chains were listed as associated with cytomegalovirus. Compared with equally common non-associated chains, HLA-associated TCR beta chains in a later analysis were more clonally expanded and had lower generation probabilities. Roughly uniform sequencing depth across donors was assumed in presence/absence analyses, although this assumption may not hold. Cytomegalovirus status was reported to be diagnosed by the classifier with high specificity and sensitivity in both the original and validation cohorts. The only immune exposure information available for the cohort was CMV serostatus. The authors suggested that the approach could potentially be generalized to other disease states and immunological phenotypes. A later genetic analysis associated a missense DCLRE1C variant with V-gene and J-gene trimming of TCR beta chains, and an independent cohort replicated the association. Assigning TCR associations to individual alleles was difficult when HLA alleles, especially DR and DQ, strongly co-occurred. In an earlier analysis of some 550 of the donors, most TCR beta V segments were observed in productive rearrangements about 90% or about 30% of the time, broadly matching IMGT annotations. The earlier analysis of some 540 of the donors excluded approximately 17 rarely observed V segments, including chromosome 9 orphons, because counts were too low.

Library generation was performed with the immunoSEQ multiplex PCR assay. For the multiplex PCR, a mixture combining 60 forward primers for TCR Vbeta segments and 13 reverse primers for TCR Jbeta segments was used. The CDR3 region of rearranged TCR beta genes was amplified from genomic DNA by a multiplex PCR assay. Amplified TCR beta libraries were sequenced as 87-base-pair reads on the Illumina HiSeq System. Under the source paper's analysis protocol: A later analysis tallied 80 million to 95 million unique TCR beta chains across the 666 repertoires, and about 10 million of those chains were shared by two or more donors. Raw reads were error-corrected and collapsed into unique sequences with a nearest-neighbor algorithm that merged closely related sequences to remove PCR and sequencing errors. To assign V, D and J gene segments, CDR3 sequences were aligned to IMGT reference sequences. For a sequence to be retained, a match of at least six nucleotides to both a V gene segment and a J gene segment was required. A rearrangement counted as productive if the CDR3 had no stop codons and remained in frame with V and J, and every other rearrangement counted as non-productive. CDR3 was defined by IMGT convention, running from the second conserved V-encoded cysteine to the conserved J-encoded phenylalanine. The earlier analysis of about 610 of the donors excluded any sequence lacking an unambiguous match to a single V gene segment. An earlier analysis of 500 to 600 of the donors classified V segments as functional when productive rearrangements were above 56.7% and as segregating when the standard deviation between donors was above 5%. To diagnose cytomegalovirus status from the catalog of TCR beta chain sequences, a statistical classification framework was built. V and J gene assignment, in a later analysis, came from comparing TCR nucleotide sequences with IMGT/GENE-DB human TR gene sequences. In a later analysis, CDR3 sequences and most-parsimonious VDJ recombination scenarios were assigned using the TCRdist pipeline. In a later analysis, each TCR beta chain was defined by its CDR3 amino acid sequence together with its V-gene family, and reads lacking a unique V-gene family were excluded. As a way to deal with suspected cross-contamination and a sequencing artifact, a later analysis dropped 450 to 600 nucleotide sequences that were highly shared and had low generation probability. A later analysis calculated a clonal expansion index for each public chain from normalized within-repertoire ranks of inferred template counts. A later analysis computed generation probabilities with a VDJ recombination model fitted to out-of-frame rearrangements, and checked the results against IGoR. A later analysis scored TCR-TCR, TCR-HLA and TCR-CMV co-occurrence with hypergeometric tests, applying a repertoire-size bias correction to TCR pairs. A later analysis estimated false discovery rates by permuting HLA or CMV assignments 20 times. In a later analysis, co-occurring TCRs were grouped using DBSCAN, with TCRdist sequence similarity added in when clustering inside HLA-allele-positive subsets. For co-occurrence clustering, repertoires with fewer than 30,000 or more than 120,000 public chains were excluded, along with roughly 5 repertoires with anomalous nucleotide sharing. TCRdb re-hosts the immuneACCESS table, in-frame sequences only. Its copies lack some clones; in the studies checked, an unresolved V gene accounts for under half of them, and the cause for the rest is not known. V, J and clone size reflect that table, while D and trimming were determined from the DNA. Recorded for this sample are some 190,000 clones; 78% of them occurred a single time. The ten largest clones represent approximately 14% of the sample.

Sequencing was carried out using PBMCs. The clonotype originates from a woman in her twenties or thirties in good health and CMV-seropositive. The rearranged chain carries TRBV29-1 and TRBJ1-5; no D gene is confidently identified. The sequenced DNA: TGCAGCGCTAGTGACGGCATCCATCAGCCCCAGCATTTT. This is translated as CSASDGIHQPQHF.